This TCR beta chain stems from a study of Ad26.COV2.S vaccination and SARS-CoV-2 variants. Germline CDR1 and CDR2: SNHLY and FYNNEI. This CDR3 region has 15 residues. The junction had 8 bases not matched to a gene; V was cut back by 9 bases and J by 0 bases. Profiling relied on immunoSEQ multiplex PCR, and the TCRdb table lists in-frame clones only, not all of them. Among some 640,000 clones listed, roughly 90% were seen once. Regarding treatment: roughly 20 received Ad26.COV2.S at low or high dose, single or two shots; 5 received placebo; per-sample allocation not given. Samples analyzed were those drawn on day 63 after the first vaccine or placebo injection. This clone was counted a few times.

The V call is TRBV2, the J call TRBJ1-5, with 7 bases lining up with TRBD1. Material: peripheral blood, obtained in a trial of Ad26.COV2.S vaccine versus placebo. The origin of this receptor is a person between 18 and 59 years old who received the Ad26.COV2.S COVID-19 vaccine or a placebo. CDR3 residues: CASTGARTSNQPQHF. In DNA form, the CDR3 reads TGTGCCAGTACAGGGGCCCGAACTAGCAATCAGCCCCAGCATTTT. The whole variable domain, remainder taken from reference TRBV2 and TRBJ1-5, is EPEVTQTPSHQVTQMGQEVILRCVPISNHLYFYWYRQILGQKVEFLVSFYNNEISEKSEIFDDQFSVERPDGSNFTLKIRSTKLEDSAMYFCASTGARTSNQPQHFGDGTRLSIL.